One TCR beta chain is described in this entry. This clonotype was recorded at least ten times. There is no known antigen for this receptor. Base qualities are missing; no much larger clone stands one base away. TRIzol reagent was used to extract blood RNA from unsorted whole blood, while the DNeasy Blood & Tissue kit provided the germline DNA. At the time of sampling, the patients had chronic HBV infection and had not received any treatment. Roughly 3.9 milliliters of peripheral blood were collected into K2EDTA tubes before surgery. TCRbeta-specific cDNA was reverse-transcribed from approximately 0.5 ug total RNA using a constant-region primer and ProtoScript II reverse transcriptase. Construction of the TCRbeta libraries relied on three nested rounds of multiplex PCR, following a slightly modified ARM-PCR procedure. Sample barcodes and Illumina adapters were added in a final 25-cycle PCR using Deep VentR polymerase. Before sequencing, amplicons of 200-500 bp were gel-purified using a QIAquick gel extraction kit. An Illumina HiSeq 2500 was used to sequence the TCRbeta amplicons with 250-bp paired-end reads. In the original analysis: Reads were quality-trimmed with Trimmomatic v0.33, and paired reads were merged with FLASH v1.2.11 to recover full CDR3 sequences. MiGEC v1.2.1b assigned V, D and J germline segments to the rearranged TCRbeta sequences. Clonotype statistics and Shannon-Wiener diversity indices were computed with VDJtools v1.0.0. To cut down on sampling bias, every analysis after diversity analysis relied on just the 250 most abundant clonotypes from each sample. The public reads were run again by TCRdb, first through fastp at Q25 and then through MiXCR, and only productive beta chains were kept. Every distinct CDR3 protein forms one entry, paired with its most common genes and DNA. In this record, the V and J calls reflect TCRdb's handling and not the investigators' own analysis. In all, the sample holds fewer than 350,000 distinct CDR3 sequences, and 65% of those were seen once. Together, the top ten hold approximately 5.9% of the sample.

The data originate from a study of tumor-infiltrating lymphocytes in primary liver carcinoma (dated by TCRdb to about 2017). Broadly, across the study: Between late 2015 and early 2016, roughly five patients in China with histopathologically diagnosed primary liver carcinoma had their tumors surgically resected. Of the five patients, three men and two women aged 30 to 69 years, four had hepatocellular carcinoma and one had combined HCC and intrahepatic cholangiocarcinoma. The tumors of the five patients were staged as T1-T3 N0M0, with maximum diameters ranging from about 4 to 11 cm. Roughly 3.5 to 7.13 million productive TCRbeta reads were obtained per sample, and no significant difference in read depth was found between tissue types. The study combined TCRbeta repertoire sequencing, expression microarrays and whole-exome sequencing across five regions of each liver tumor, with adjacent normal tissue and blood. TCRbeta repertoire sequencing covered 35 specimens from 5 patients: around 25 tumor regions, 5 adjacent noncancerous liver tissues and 5 peripheral blood samples. Technical replicate repertoires showed high reproducibility, with mean shared-clone rates near 0.89 and correlation coefficients above 0.95.

What the study reported, not specific to this receptor: Only a few patients were included in the study, and the authors note that the findings should be validated in a larger study. Because sequencing covered only the TCR beta chain and unpaired alpha chains were not captured, true repertoire diversity is likely underestimated. Repertoire overlap was found to be higher between tumor regions (mean roughly 35%) than between tumor-adjacent (roughly 17%) or tumor-blood (14%) pairs, consistent with antigen-driven expansion. Since the samples were bulk and unsorted, there was no way to compare CD4+ and CD8+ T cell repertoires. The top 250 clones made up a significantly larger repertoire fraction in tumors than in blood (p = 0.039).

The sequence came from a man aged 35 to 55 with primary liver carcinoma and hepatitis B virus infection. The specimen sequenced was peripheral blood.

The DNA sequence is as follows: TGCGCCAGCAGCCAAGAGATAGCGGGTGGTTACAATGAGCAGTTCTTC. This sequence encodes CASSQEIAGGYNEQFF. The receptor chain draws on TRBV4-1 and TRBJ2-1, with TRBD2 matching 7 junction bases. The CDR3 spans 16 residues, from the cysteine through the phenylalanine. Kept here is only the CDR3 DNA, which spans 48 bases and is read in frame from base 1. CDR1 is given as MGHRA and CDR2 as YSYEKL, both from the germline V gene. V is pruned by 0 bases and J by 4 bases, leaving 6 bases of the junction without a gene match.